This TCR beta chain was recorded in a study of long-term antiretroviral therapy in people with HIV. At the survey level, the v3.0 immunoSEQ assay was run. For each individual sample, sequencing targeted roughly 40,000-50,000 T-cell genomes. The method was immunoSEQ multiplex PCR; TCRdb's version includes in-frame clones alone and lacks a portion of them. The data show tens of thousands of clones, approximately 86% seen once. Overall study results and limits: Regardless of time point, clones expanded before ART dominated the repertoire.

Treatment of all HIV participants took place in the United States. Concerning this clone: Its antigen is unidentified.

Germline CDR1 and CDR2: SGHAT and FQDESV (reference sequence). Trimming removed 3 bases from V and 5 bases from J; junction bases left unmatched: 10. The CDR3 sequence is 17 residues long. This clonotype originated in a woman aged 50 to 60 with HIV. This chain joins TRBV11-1 and TRBJ2-2; 9 bases line up with TRBD1. Source: unsorted PBMCs, taken 0.1 years before starting antiretroviral therapy. The CDR3 protein is CASSFLQGAVGTGELFF. The CDR3 DNA reads as TGTGCCAGCAGCTTTTTACAGGGGGCTGTGGGGACCGGGGAGCTGTTTTTT.